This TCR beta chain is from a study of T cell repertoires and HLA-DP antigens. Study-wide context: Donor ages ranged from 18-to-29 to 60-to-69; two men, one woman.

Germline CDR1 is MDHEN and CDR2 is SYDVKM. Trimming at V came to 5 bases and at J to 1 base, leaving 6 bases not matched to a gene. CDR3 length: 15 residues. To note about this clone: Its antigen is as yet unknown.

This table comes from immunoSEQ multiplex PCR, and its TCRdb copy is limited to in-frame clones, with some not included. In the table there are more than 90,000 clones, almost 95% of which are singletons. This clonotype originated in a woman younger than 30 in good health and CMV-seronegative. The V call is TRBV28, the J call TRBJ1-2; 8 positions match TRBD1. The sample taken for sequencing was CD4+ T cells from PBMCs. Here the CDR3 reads CASSAQGALNYGYTF. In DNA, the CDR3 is TGTGCCAGCAGTGCCCAGGGGGCGCTTAACTATGGCTACACCTTC.